This TCR beta chain is from a study of naive and memory T cell subsets. General study results and limits: Especially in CD8 cells, naive repertoires contained a few larger clonotypes, possibly CD45RA-re-expressing memory cells.

The CDR3 loop spans 14 amino acids. V lost 2 bases and J lost 13; bases outside the gene matches: 10. CDR1 and CDR2 (germline): MNHEY, SVGEGT. Two oligonucleotides, mixed equimolar, formed the beta constant-region primer covering TRBC1 and TRBC2. The ligated cDNA underwent four PCR rounds using SP2 and nested alpha and beta constant-region primers. TCRdb used MiXCR to reprocess the UMI-ligation and nested PCR reads, holding one entry per CDR3 protein. Here the sample spans over 90,000 distinct CDR3 sequences, around 10% being singletons. CD8 T cells were positively selected from what remained after CD4 positive selection. This clonotype was recorded at least ten times. The antigen is unknown.

The TCR originated in a human donor in good health. The sequenced material came from naive CD4+ T cells from blood. The chain couples TRBV6-2 or TRBV6-3 to TRBJ2-1, with 8 nucleotides matching TRBD2. CDR3 residues: CASSYRTGLEVQFF. CDR3 DNA: TGTGCCAGCAGTTACAGGACGGGACTAGAGGTTCAGTTCTTC.